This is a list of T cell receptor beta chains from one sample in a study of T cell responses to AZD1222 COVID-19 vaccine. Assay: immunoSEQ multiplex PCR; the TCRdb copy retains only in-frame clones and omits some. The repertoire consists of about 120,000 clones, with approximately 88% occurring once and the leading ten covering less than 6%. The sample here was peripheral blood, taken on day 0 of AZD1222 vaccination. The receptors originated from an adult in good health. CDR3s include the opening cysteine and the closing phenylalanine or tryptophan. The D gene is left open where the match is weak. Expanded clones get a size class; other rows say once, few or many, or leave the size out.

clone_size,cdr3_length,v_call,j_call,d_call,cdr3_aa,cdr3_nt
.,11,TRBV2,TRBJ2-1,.,CACSISREQFF,TGTGCCTGCAGTATCAGTCGGGAGCAGTTCTTC
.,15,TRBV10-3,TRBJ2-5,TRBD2,CAISRLAGGRETQYF,TGTGCCATCAGCAGGCTAGCGGGGGGGAGGGAGACCCAGTACTTC
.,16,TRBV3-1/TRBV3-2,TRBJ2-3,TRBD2,CASSEGLAASTDTQYF,TGTGCCAGCAGCGAAGGACTAGCGGCTAGCACAGATACGCAGTATTTT
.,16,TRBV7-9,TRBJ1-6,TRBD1,CASSPWTGGQYSPLHF,TGTGCCAGCAGCCCATGGACAGGGGGTCAGTATTCACCCCTCCACTTT
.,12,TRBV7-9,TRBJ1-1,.,CASSLEGRAAFF,TGTGCCAGCAGCTTAGAGGGTCGGGCGGCTTTCTTT
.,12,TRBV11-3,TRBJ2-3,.,CASSRGGNTQYF,TGTGCCAGCAGCCGCGGGGGCAATACGCAGTATTTT
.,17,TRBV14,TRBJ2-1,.,CASSPTPGRQSYNEQFF,TGTGCCAGCAGCCCCACACCCGGGCGGCAATCGTACAATGAGCAGTTCTTC
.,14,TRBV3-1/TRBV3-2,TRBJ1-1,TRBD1,CASSHGTGNTEAFF,TGTGCCAGCAGTCATGGGACAGGGAACACTGAAGCTTTCTTT
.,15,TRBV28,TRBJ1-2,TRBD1,CASSSTGGANYGYTF,TGTGCCAGCAGTTCGACAGGGGGAGCTAACTATGGCTACACCTTC
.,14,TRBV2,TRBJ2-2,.,CASSVTVNTGELFF,TGTGCCAGCAGTGTCACGGTGAACACCGGGGAGCTGTTTTTT
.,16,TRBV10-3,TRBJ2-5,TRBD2,CASAGLAGGGQETQYF,TGTGCCAGCGCCGGACTAGCGGGGGGGGGCCAAGAGACCCAGTACTTC
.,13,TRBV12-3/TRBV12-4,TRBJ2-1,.,CASSFKGFNEQFF,TGTGCCAGCAGTTTTAAGGGGTTCAATGAGCAGTTCTTC
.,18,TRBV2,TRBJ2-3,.,CASSDSIKGGGYTDTQYF,TGTGCCAGCAGTGATAGTATTAAGGGAGGGGGATACACAGATACGCAGTATTTT
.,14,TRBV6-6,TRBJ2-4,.,CASQTDYRKNIQYF,TGTGCCAGCCAGACGGACTACCGCAAAAACATTCAGTACTTC
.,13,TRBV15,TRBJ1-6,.,CATSRSEGSPLHF,TGTGCCACCAGCAGATCGGAGGGTTCACCCCTCCACTTT
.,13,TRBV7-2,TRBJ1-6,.,CASSLVSNSPLHF,TGTGCCAGCAGCTTAGTGTCTAATTCACCCCTCCACTTT
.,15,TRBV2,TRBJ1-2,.,CASSLGGPGGYGYTF,TGTGCCAGCAGTTTAGGGGGTCCAGGTGGCTATGGCTACACCTTC
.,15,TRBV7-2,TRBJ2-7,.,CASSLARGGSYEQYF,TGTGCCAGCAGCTTAGCTCGTGGAGGTTCCTACGAGCAGTACTTC
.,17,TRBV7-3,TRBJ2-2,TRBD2,CASSRSLAGGFTGELFF,TGTGCCAGCAGCCGATCCCTAGCGGGGGGCTTCACCGGGGAGCTGTTTTTT
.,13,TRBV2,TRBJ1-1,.,CASIVTAGPEAFF,TGTGCCAGCATTGTCACTGCGGGGCCTGAAGCTTTCTTT
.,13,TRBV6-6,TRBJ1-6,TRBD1,CATQTGRVSPLHF,TGTGCCACCCAGACAGGGAGAGTCTCACCCCTCCACTTT
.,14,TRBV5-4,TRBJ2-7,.,CASSGGTVGYEQYF,TGTGCCAGCAGCGGGGGGACAGTTGGCTACGAGCAGTACTTC
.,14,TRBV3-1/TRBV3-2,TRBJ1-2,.,CASSPSGTGHGYTF,TGTGCCAGCAGCCCGAGTGGTACAGGGCATGGCTACACCTTC
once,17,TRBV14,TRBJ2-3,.,CASSQVRGYVGTDTQYF,TGTGCCAGCAGCCAAGTTAGGGGGTACGTTGGCACAGATACGCAGTATTTT
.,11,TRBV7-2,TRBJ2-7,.,CASSSEYEQYF,TGTGCCAGCAGCTCCGAATACGAGCAGTACTTC
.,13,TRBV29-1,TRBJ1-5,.,CSVEENSNQPQHF,TGCAGCGTTGAGGAGAATAGCAATCAGCCCCAGCATTTT
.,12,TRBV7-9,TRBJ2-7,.,CASSPISYEQYF,TGTGCCAGCAGTCCCATCTCCTACGAGCAGTACTTC
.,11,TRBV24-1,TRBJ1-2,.,CATSDSEGYTF,TGTGCCACCAGTGATTCCGAGGGCTACACCTTC
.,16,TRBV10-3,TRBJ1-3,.,CAISPTGFSSGNTIYF,TGTGCCATCAGTCCGACAGGATTCTCCTCTGGAAACACCATATATTTT
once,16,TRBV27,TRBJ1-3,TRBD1,CASSSSTGGTGNTIYF,TGTGCCAGCAGTTCCTCGACAGGGGGCACTGGAAACACCATATATTTT
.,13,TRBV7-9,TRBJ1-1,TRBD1,CASSLAGTEEAFF,TGTGCCAGCAGCTTAGCCGGGACAGAAGAAGCTTTCTTT
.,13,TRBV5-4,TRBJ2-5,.,CASSLSIGETQYF,TGTGCCAGCAGCTTGTCAATAGGGGAGACCCAGTACTTC
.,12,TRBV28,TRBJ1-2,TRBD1,CASRIQGDGYTF,TGTGCCAGCAGAATACAGGGGGATGGCTACACCTTC
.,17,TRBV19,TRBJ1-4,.,CASSSTKQGTTNEKLFF,TGTGCCAGTAGTTCCACAAAACAGGGCACAACTAATGAAAAACTGTTTTTT
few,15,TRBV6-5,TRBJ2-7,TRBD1,CASSRQTGGGYEQYF,TGTGCCAGCAGCCGACAGACAGGGGGCGGCTACGAGCAGTACTTC
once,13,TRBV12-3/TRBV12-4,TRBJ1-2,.,CASSPKPDYGYTF,TGTGCCAGCAGTCCGAAGCCGGACTATGGCTACACCTTC
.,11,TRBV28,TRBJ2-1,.,CASSLSGEQFF,TGTGCCAGCAGTTTAAGTGGTGAGCAGTTCTTC